This T cell receptor beta chain was found in a study of blood T cell repertoires in COVID-19. Across the whole study: The United States, Italy and Spain provided the acute and convalescent COVID-19 samples. PBMCs, B-cell-depleted T cells, or T cells provided the cDNA or gDNA that made up the material.

Methods used by the authors: Reference gene primer amplification gave nucleated cell count estimates. Only in-frame clones appear in the TCRdb table, and some are missing; sequencing was by immunoSEQ multiplex PCR. V and J calls and clone size are given by that table; D and trimming were obtained from the DNA. The repertoire holds about 210,000 clones, with roughly 80% as singletons. V lost 0 bases to trimming and J lost 4 bases; unmatched junction nucleotides: 7. The CDR3 covers 16 residues. CDR1 and CDR2 from the germline V gene are GTSNPN and SVGIG (reference sequence). This clone has only a few counts.

Specimen: peripheral blood. This TCR came from a woman aged 40 to 50 with active or convalescent COVID-19. The chain recombines TRBV30 with TRBJ1-3, with 9 positions matching TRBD1. As DNA, the CDR3 is TGTGCCTGGAGTGTACCCGGGACAGGGAGAGGAAACACCATATATTTT. Translating it yields CAWSVPGTGRGNTIYF.